The 25 T cell receptor beta chains reported below all come from one sample, sequenced in a study of cytomegalovirus exposure and HLA in healthy donors. Amplification used 60 Vbeta primers and 13 Jbeta primers. Produced via immunoSEQ multiplex PCR; TCRdb's table is partial and in-frame only. The sample contains 75,000 to 100,000 clones, 80% of which appear only once. Sequencing was done on a sample of PBMCs. All receptors derive from a man younger than 40 in good health and CMV-seronegative.

This clone was detected a few times. J is TRBJ1-2 and V is TRBV6-6; no clear D gene. Germline V lookup: CDR1 MNHNY, CDR2 SVGAGI (reference sequence). This CDR3 has 14 residues. The ends were cut back, 7 bases at V and 4 bases at J, with 16 bases in the middle. The CDR3, as DNA: TGTGCCAGCAATATTGGAGACGGGATCTATGGCTACACCTTC. It encodes CASNIGDGIYGYTF.

The chain joins TRBV10-1 to TRBJ2-1; TRBD2 agrees at 8 bases. CDR1 WNHNN and CDR2 SYGVQD come from the germline V gene (reference sequence). The CDR3 extends over 15 amino acids. With 4 bases clipped from V and 3 bases from J, the junction kept 5 bases outside the gene matches. This CDR3 is CASSATSANYNEQFF. CDR3 nucleotide sequence: TGCGCCAGCAGTGCGACTAGCGCGAACTACAATGAGCAGTTCTTC.

J is TRBJ2-1 and V is TRBV27; possibly TRBD2 for D (5 bases). V lost 4 bases and J lost 6, with 10 bases in between. The CDR3 has 13 amino acids. Germline V gives CDR1 MNHEY, CDR2 SMNVEV (reference sequence). The chain's CDR3 is CASSSGFVNEQFF. CDR3 coding DNA: TGTGCCAGCAGTTCGGGATTTGTCAATGAGCAGTTCTTC.

The rearrangement links TRBV28 to TRBJ1-6; D is uncertain. Trimming left V 6 bases short and J 5 bases short, with 11 bases between. The CDR3 loop spans 14 amino acids. Germline lookup yields CDR1 MDHEN and CDR2 SYDVKM. CDR3 in DNA: TGTGCCAGCAGCCTTGCAACTAATAATTCACCCCTCCACTTT. This codes for CASSLATNNSPLHF.

DNA of the CDR3: TGTGCCAGCGGGGGGGCCTACAACGGCCAAGAGACCCAGTACTTC. Amino acids: CASGGAYNGQETQYF. The V call is TRBV2, the J call TRBJ2-5; D possibly corresponds to TRBD2 (7 bases). Per germline, CDR1 SNHLY and CDR2 FYNNEI. The CDR3 spans 15 residues. Trimming removed 8 bases at V and 1 base at J, with 17 bases between.

V usage is TRBV6-5 and J usage is TRBJ2-7, with 8 bases that match TRBD1. V was pared by 6 bases and J by 3 bases, with 7 bases of the junction left unmatched. Germline V gene lookup returns CDR1 MNHEY and CDR2 SVGAGI. The CDR3 is 14 residues long. As DNA, the CDR3 is TGTGCCAGCAGCCTAGGACAGGGCTTCTACGAGCAGTACTTC. This codes for CASSLGQGFYEQYF.

The V and J genes are TRBV2 and TRBJ1-4; D call uncertain. V gave up 3 bases and J gave up 4 bases, with 15 bases separating them. The CDR3 runs 16 residues. Germline V gives CDR1 SNHLY, CDR2 FYNNEI. CDR3 in amino acids: CASSERAYRDNEKLFF. In nucleotides, the CDR3 is TGTGCCAGCAGTGAGAGGGCCTACCGGGATAATGAAAAACTGTTTTTT. The complete variable domain, with remaining parts taken from reference TRBV2 and TRBJ1-4, reads EPEVTQTPSHQVTQMGQEVILRCVPISNHLYFYWYRQILGQKVEFLVSFYNNEISEKSEIFDDQFSVERPDGSNFTLKIRSTKLEDSAMYFCASSERAYRDNEKLFFGSGTQLSVL.

This chain links TRBV5-4 with TRBJ1-1; TRBD1 aligns across 12 bases. The CDR3 extends over 15 amino acids. Germline CDR1 is SGHNT and CDR2 is YYREEE (reference sequence). Germline trimming cut 4 bases from V and 4 bases from J; bases unmatched to any gene: 5. CDR3 coding DNA: TGTGCCAGCAGCCGGGGGACAGGGGGCATCACTGAAGCTTTCTTT. This translates into CASSRGTGGITEAFF.

The chain joins TRBV5-1 to TRBJ2-7; a weak D match, TRBD2 (6 bases). The CDR3 has 14 amino acids. Germline V gives CDR1 SGHRS, CDR2 YFSETQ. V was clipped by 1 base and J by 4 bases, with 12 bases between them. CDR3 nucleotides: TGCGCCAGCAGCTTGTACGGGAGCGGTTACGAGCAGTACTTC. Amino acids: CASSLYGSGYEQYF.

This chain uses TRBV27 with TRBJ2-5, with 10 bases that match TRBD2. J gave up 5 bases and V 3 bases, and 6 bases lay outside the gene matches. The germline V gene has CDR1 MNHEY and CDR2 SMNVEV (reference sequence). The CDR3 is 15 amino acids. The CDR3, as DNA: TGTGCCAGCAGTTTTAAGCGGGGGGGCCAGGAGACCCAGTACTTC. This codes for CASSFKRGGQETQYF.

This clone appeared a single time. The rearrangement joins TRBV4-3 to TRBJ1-5; D not certain. Deletions cut 0 bases from V and 4 bases from J, with 10 bases between. The CDR3 has 15 amino acids. Per the germline V gene, CDR1 is LGHNA and CDR2 is YSLEER. The CDR3 DNA is TGCGCCAGCAGCCAAGATATTAGCGAGAATCAGCCCCAGCATTTT. It is translated as CASSQDISENQPQHF.

V usage is TRBV7-2 and J usage is TRBJ1-5; TRBD1 might be the D (6 bases). The CDR3 contains 14 residues. Germline-derived CDR1 and CDR2 are SGHTA and FQGNSA. V lost 6 bases and J 3 bases, leaving 12 bases between the germline ends. The CDR3 coding sequence is TGTGCCAGCAGTCAAGGACAGATCAATCAGCCCCAGCATTTT. Translated: CASSQGQINQPQHF.

The chain uses TRBV18 and TRBJ1-1; a weak D match, TRBD1 (5 bases). V was clipped by 3 bases and J by 0 bases, with 11 bases between them. The CDR3 loop spans 15 amino acids. In germline, CDR1 is KGHSH, CDR2 LQKENI. CDR3 loop: CASSPAGGMNTEAFF. The CDR3 DNA is TGTGCCAGCTCACCGGCCGGGGGTATGAACACTGAAGCTTTCTTT.

In this sample, this clone turned up a few times. The V call is TRBV7-8, the J call TRBJ2-1, with 10 positions matching TRBD2. The V gene's germline CDR1 is SGHVS and CDR2 FQNEAQ. The CDR3 has 15 amino acids. Unmatched junction bases numbered 8, after V lost 7 bases and J lost 5 bases. The CDR3 spells CASKPPGLANNEQFF. In DNA form, the CDR3 reads TGTGCCAGCAAACCCCCGGGACTAGCGAACAATGAGCAGTTCTTC.

This chain joins TRBV19 and TRBJ2-5; unclear D gene. The germline V gene has CDR1 LNHDA and CDR2 SQIVND (reference sequence). V was clipped by 1 base and J by 2 bases, with 11 bases between them. The CDR3 runs 15 residues. The CDR3 region has the DNA TGTGCCAGTAGTATAGGCGGCCAGATTCAAGAGACCCAGTACTTC. Its protein product is CASSIGGQIQETQYF.

The chain couples TRBV10-3 to TRBJ2-2; D is ambiguous. Trimming shortened V by 2 bases and J by 3 bases, and 7 bases separated the two germline ends. CDR1 and CDR2 from the germline V gene are ENHRY and SYGVKD. The CDR3 spans 14 residues. The CDR3 DNA reads TGTGCCATCAGTGAGCAGGTGGACACCGGGGAGCTGTTTTTT. Its translation is CAISEQVDTGELFF.

This clone was counted a few times. Here the CDR3 DNA reads TGCGCCAGCAGCACCCTCGGGGGCTACGAGCAGTACTTC. It specifies CASSTLGGYEQYF. V is TRBV5-1 and J is TRBJ2-7, with D tentatively TRBD2 (6 bases). Germline CDR1 is SGHRS and CDR2 is YFSETQ. The CDR3 has 13 amino acids. V lost 4 bases and J 3 bases, leaving 11 bases between the germline ends.

This clone was observed a few times. This chain links TRBV7-2 with TRBJ1-4; no clear D. The CDR3 extends over 17 amino acids. The germline V gene encodes CDR1 SGHTA and CDR2 FQGNSA. V dropped 0 bases and J dropped 8 bases, with 19 bases sitting between them. The CDR3 region has the DNA TGTGCCAGCAGCTTAGCGCTTTTTGGCAGATTATCCGAAAAACTGTTTTTT. Protein: CASSLALFGRLSEKLFF.

The gene calls are TRBV10-2 and TRBJ1-1; 8 bases map to TRBD1. This CDR3 region has 15 residues. The V segment lost 2 bases and the J segment 4 bases; nucleotides outside the gene matches: 6. Germline CDR1 WSHSY, CDR2 SAAADI. DNA for the CDR3: TGCGCCAGCAGTGAGGGACAGGGCAGGTTCACTGAAGCTTTCTTT. Its protein product is CASSEGQGRFTEAFF.

The chain uses TRBV7-2 and TRBJ1-1, with D unclear. Germline V gene sequence: CDR1 SGHTA, CDR2 FQGNSA. There are 13 residues in the CDR3. V was clipped by 1 base and J by 11 bases, with 14 bases between them. The CDR3 sequence is CASSLGVERRAFF. CDR3 in DNA: TGTGCCAGCAGCTTAGGGGTGGAGCGTCGGGCTTTCTTT.

V and J are TRBV7-6 and TRBJ1-1; tentative D call: TRBD1 (6 bases). This CDR3 has 14 residues. CDR1 is SGHVS, CDR2 FNYEAQ, per germline. The V and J ends lost 2 bases and 5 bases respectively, with 12 bases between them. This CDR3 is CASSLPQGGTEAFF. The CDR3 region has the DNA TGTGCCAGCAGCTTACCACAGGGCGGTACTGAAGCTTTCTTT.

Regarding this clone: In the same sample, other DNA sequences code for this CDR3. The chain links TRBV5-4 to TRBJ1-5; D is ambiguous. CDR1 and CDR2 (germline): SGHNT, YYREEE (reference sequence). The CDR3 contains 13 residues. V lost 0 bases and J lost 4, with 5 bases in between. The DNA for the CDR3 is TGTGCCAGCAGCTTGGCGGGGAATCAGCCCCAGCATTTT. Amino acid sequence: CASSLAGNQPQHF.

The chain uses TRBV30 and TRBJ2-1, with TRBD1 matching 11 bases. Germline CDR1 reads GTSNPN; CDR2 reads SVGIG (reference sequence). CDR3 size: 18 residues. With 5 bases clipped from V and 7 bases from J, the junction kept 19 bases outside the gene matches. The CDR3 sequence: CAWVDHSPGTGGTNEQFF. The CDR3 DNA reads TGTGCCTGGGTGGACCATTCTCCCGGGACAGGGGGTACGAATGAGCAGTTCTTC.

V and J are TRBV11-2 and TRBJ2-2; a weak D match, TRBD1 (5 bases). This CDR3 is 15 amino acids long. Trimming removed 1 base at V and 0 bases at J, with 6 bases between. Germline CDR1 reads SGHAT; CDR2 reads FQNNGV. This chain's CDR3 is CASSLGTTNTGELFF. The CDR3 DNA follows: TGTGCCAGCAGCTTAGGGACAACGAACACCGGGGAGCTGTTTTTT.

V gene TRBV19 combines with J gene TRBJ2-1, with D possibly being TRBD1 (6 bases). The V end was cut by 1 base, the J end by 4 bases, with 8 bases between. The CDR3 contains 14 residues. Per the germline V gene, CDR1 is LNHDA and CDR2 is SQIVND (reference sequence). Here the CDR3 DNA reads TGTGCCAGTAGTATAGCGGACAGATACAATGAGCAGTTCTTC. It encodes CASSIADRYNEQFF.